This record concerns one T cell receptor (beta chain) sequence. The authors' processing: By means of reference gene primer amplification, nucleated cell counts were estimated. The repertoire was sequenced with immunoSEQ multiplex PCR; TCRdb's copy has only in-frame clones and lacks some. V and J calls plus clone size are reproduced from that table; the DNA served to infer D and trimming. Of over 150,000 clones in the sample, about 86% were seen once. This entry belongs to a study of blood T cell repertoires in COVID-19. Whole-study context: Sources were T cells, B-cell-depleted T cells, or PBMCs; the material itself was cDNA or gDNA.

Self-reported history from a screening survey and questionnaire set each donor's cohort. Recovered status in Cohort 3 required two negative PCRs, clearance, or symptom resolution. In germline, CDR1 is SGHRS, CDR2 YFSETQ. This CDR3 comprises 13 residues. V lost 0 bases and J lost 4, with 5 bases in between. This TCR was sampled from a man aged 35 to 55 who had recovered from COVID-19. The chain couples TRBV5-1 to TRBJ1-5; D ambiguous. The sample was PBMCs or T cells enriched from blood (not recorded which). Written as DNA, the CDR3 is TGCGCCAGCAGCTTGGAACAGAATCAGCCCCAGCATTTT. Amino acid sequence: CASSLEQNQPQHF. The variable domain in full, completed from reference TRBV5-1 and TRBJ1-5, reads KAGVTQTPRYLIKTRGQQVTLSCSPISGHRSVSWYQQTPGQGLQFLFEYFSETQRNKGNFPGRFSGRQFSNSRSEMNVSTLELGDSALYLCASSLEQNQPQHFGDGTRLSIL.